The 23 T cell receptor beta chains in this list originate from one sample, sequenced in a study of blood T cells in healthy people across ages. Then a second PCR, running about 6 to 12 cycles, was carried out with a sample-barcoded 5' primer and a J-beta primer mix. TCRdb itself ran the 5' RACE reads through MiXCR, one entry per CDR3 protein. The sample consists of roughly 1.6 million distinct CDR3 sequences, 30% to 35% of them appearing once. The sample taken for sequencing was blood. The receptor set was obtained from a woman under 40 in good health.

The chain carries TRBV7-9 and TRBJ1-1; D is ambiguous. From germline, CDR1 is SEHNR and CDR2 FQNEAQ (reference sequence). CDR3 length: 13 residues. V gave up 8 bases and J gave up 0 bases, with 10 bases separating them. CDR3: CASEAEMNTEAFF. The CDR3 nucleotides read TGTGCCAGCGAAGCAGAGATGAACACTGAAGCTTTCTTT.

The chain links TRBV29-1 to TRBJ1-1; 7 nucleotides match TRBD1. V lost 8 bases and J lost 0; bases outside the gene matches: 6. This CDR3 has 13 residues. Per germline, CDR1 SQVTM and CDR2 ANQGSEA. The CDR3 DNA reads as TGCAGCAACAACAGGGGAGTGAACACTGAAGCTTTCTTT. It codes for CSNNRGVNTEAFF.

On this clonotype itself: Just one base apart from a much larger clone, this may be a read error. This sequence joins TRBV12-3 or TRBV12-4 and TRBJ1-1, with D maybe TRBD1 (5 bases). This CDR3 region has 14 residues. The CDR3 sequence is CASSLGPMNAEAFF. The CDR3 DNA is TGTGCCAGCAGTTTGGGGCCAATGAACGCTGAAGCTTTCTTT.

The chain uses TRBV27 and TRBJ1-5; D possibly corresponds to TRBD1 (6 bases). The CDR3 length is 13 residues. Germline assignment: CDR1 MNHEY and CDR2 SMNVEV (reference sequence). Trimming removed 3 bases at V and 13 bases at J, with 16 bases between. The CDR3, as DNA: TGTGCCAGCAGTTTCCACGGGGGGCAAGGGCAGCATTTT. This gives the protein CASSFHGGQGQHF.

The chain uses TRBV20-1 and TRBJ1-2; 8 positions agree with TRBD1. The germline V gene has CDR1 DFQATT and CDR2 SNEGSKA (reference sequence). The CDR3 extends over 18 amino acids. Trimming cost V 0 bases and J 8 bases; bases outside gene matches: 20. The CDR3 sequence is CSARDQIPGGEGGVGYTF. DNA for the CDR3: TGCAGTGCTAGAGATCAAATTCCAGGGGGCGAGGGTGGCGTGGGCTACACCTTC.

The genes are TRBV20-1 and TRBJ2-5, with 16 bases matching TRBD2. The trim removed 0 bases at V and 5 bases at J, leaving 9 bases unmatched. The CDR3 extends over 18 amino acids. Germline V gene lookup returns CDR1 DFQATT and CDR2 SNEGSKA (reference sequence). The CDR3 nucleotides are TGCAGTGCTAGAGATTGGGGACTAGCGGGGGGGGTTGTGGAGACCCAGTACTTC. Translated, it gives CSARDWGLAGGVVETQYF.

V gene TRBV7-2 combines with J gene TRBJ1-2, with TRBD1 identical over 11 bases. Germline assignment: CDR1 SGHTA and CDR2 FQGNSA. J was trimmed by 8 bases and V by 4 bases; bases with no gene match: 6. The CDR3 has 14 amino acids. CDR3 loop: CASSSGQGARGYTF. The CDR3 nucleotides are TGTGCCAGCAGCTCCGGACAGGGGGCTAGGGGCTACACCTTC.

V gene TRBV29-1 combines with J gene TRBJ1-1; D is unresolved. This CDR3 has 13 amino acids. Germline values: CDR1 SQVTM, CDR2 ANQGSEA. Deletions cut 5 bases from V and 4 bases from J, with 14 bases between. CDR3 bases: TGCAGCGTTTATGGACCTCTGGGCACTGAAGCTTTCTTT. Amino acids: CSVYGPLGTEAFF.

The chain uses TRBV4-1 and TRBJ2-3; possible D gene TRBD2, 6 bases. The CDR3 has 18 amino acids. V was clipped by 3 bases and J by 4 bases, with 23 bases between them. Germline V gene lookup returns CDR1 MGHRA and CDR2 YSYEKL. Here the CDR3 reads CASSHLPRGIGIADTQYF. The CDR3, as DNA: TGCGCCAGCAGCCACCTACCCCGGGGGATAGGGATAGCAGATACGCAGTATTTT.

This clonotype occurred a few times. This chain links TRBV7-9 with TRBJ2-5, with D perhaps TRBD1 or TRBD2 (5 bases each). CDR1 is SEHNR and CDR2 is FQNEAQ in the germline V gene (reference sequence). The CDR3 covers 16 residues. The V end lost 1 base, the J end lost 5 bases, and 17 bases lay between the germline ends. CDR3 sequence (DNA): TGTGCCAGCAGCTTAGAAAAGGGTGGGGGAGCCGAGACCCAGTACTTC. Encoded protein: CASSLEKGGGAETQYF. The variable domain in full, with the rest retrieved from reference TRBV7-9 and TRBJ2-5, is DTGVSQNPRHKITKRGQNVTFRCDPISEHNRLYWYRQTLGQGPEFLTYFQNEAQLEKSRLLSDRFSAERPKGSFSTLEIQRTEQGDSAMYLCASSLEKGGGAETQYFGPGTRLLVL.

The V call is TRBV11-2, the J call TRBJ2-5; either TRBD1 or TRBD2 may supply D (5 bases each). The CDR3 contains 14 residues. CDR1 is SGHAT and CDR2 is FQNNGV in the germline V gene. V shed 6 bases and J shed 1 base, with 12 bases lying between them. This CDR3 reads CASRKWGSQETQYF. CDR3 sequence (DNA): TGTGCCAGCAGGAAGTGGGGGTCCCAAGAGACCCAGTACTTC.

This clonotype was recorded at least ten times. The V and J genes are TRBV7-9 and TRBJ2-7, with D unclear. CDR3 length: 14 residues. The V gene's germline CDR1 is SEHNR and CDR2 FQNEAQ (reference sequence). The V gene lost 2 bases and the J gene lost 2 bases, with 10 bases spanning the gap. The CDR3 loop is CASSLTTVPYEQYF. In nucleotides, the CDR3 is TGTGCCAGCAGCTTAACGACCGTCCCCTACGAGCAGTACTTC.

V usage is TRBV9 and J usage is TRBJ2-1, with 10 positions matching TRBD2. V lost 4 bases to trimming and J lost 2 bases; unmatched junction nucleotides: 9. The V gene's germline CDR1 is SGDLS and CDR2 YYNGEE. The CDR3 runs to 17 residues. CDR3 sequence reads: CASSPSGLALTYNEQFF. The CDR3 DNA sequence: TGTGCCAGCAGCCCCTCGGGACTAGCGCTAACCTACAATGAGCAGTTCTTC.

This clonotype showed up just a few times. The V call is TRBV9, the J call TRBJ2-5; no clear D gene. V lost 0 bases and J 4 bases, leaving 19 bases between the germline ends. In germline, CDR1 is SGDLS, CDR2 YYNGEE. This CDR3 has 17 residues. In DNA form, the CDR3 reads TGTGCCAGCAGCGTAGCCCTCGGGCAGACCTTCTTAGAGACCCAGTACTTC. It is translated as CASSVALGQTFLETQYF.

Of note for this clonotype: A single base separates this from a much larger clone, so it may be a read error. The chain employs TRBV5-1 and TRBJ1-1; 8 bases align to TRBD1. Germline V gene sequence: CDR1 SGHRS, CDR2 YFSETQ. CDR3 length: 14 amino acids. DNA of the CDR3: TGCACCAGCAGCGCGACAGGGGCGAACACTGAAGCTTTCTTT. Translation: CTSSATGANTEAFF.

This clonotype was counted at least ten times. The rearrangement links TRBV7-9 to TRBJ2-7; either TRBD1 or TRBD2 may fit D (5 bases each). The length of the CDR3 is 14 residues. V lost 1 base and J 3 bases, leaving 10 bases between the germline ends. Germline V lookup: CDR1 SEHNR, CDR2 FQNEAQ (reference sequence). The CDR3 loop is CASSLDGGNYEQYF. The CDR3, as DNA: TGTGCCAGCAGCTTAGATGGGGGAAACTACGAGCAGTACTTC.

Note on this clonotype: This sequence may be a read error, since a much larger clone differs from it by one base. The chain carries TRBV4-1 and TRBJ2-7; maybe TRBD1 (6 bases). Germline V gives CDR1 MGHRA, CDR2 YSYEKL. The CDR3 covers 15 residues. The CDR3 nucleotides read TGCGCCAGCAGCCAAATAACAGGGAGCTCCTACGAGCGGTACTTC. It encodes CASSQITGSSYERYF.

This rearrangement joins TRBV20-1 to TRBJ2-7, with 7 bases lining up with TRBD1. Germline trimming cut 3 bases from V and 3 bases from J; bases unmatched to any gene: 8. Germline values: CDR1 DFQATT, CDR2 SNEGSKA (reference sequence). This CDR3 is 14 amino acids long. The CDR3 DNA sequence: TGCAGTGCTAGGGTTCGGACAGGAGGCTACGAGCAGTACTTC. Translation gives CSARVRTGGYEQYF.

Ten or more counts support this clonotype. V gene TRBV20-1 combines with J gene TRBJ2-7, with TRBD2 identical over 8 bases. Germline V CDR1 and CDR2: DFQATT, SNEGSKA (reference sequence). V was pared by 6 bases and J by 1 base, with 8 bases of the junction left unmatched. The CDR3 covers 14 residues. This CDR3 reads CSAVPSGRSYEQYF. The CDR3 DNA sequence: TGCAGTGCCGTTCCCAGCGGGAGATCCTACGAGCAGTACTTC.

This clonotype occurred a few times. The genes are TRBV5-1 and TRBJ2-2; tentatively, D is TRBD1 (6 bases). The germline gives CDR1 SGHRS, CDR2 YFSETQ. Trimming took off 7 bases at V and 2 bases at J, with 15 bases between the two ends. The CDR3 totals 15 residues. CDR3 amino acids: CASGLSGTNTGELFF. In nucleotides, the CDR3 is TGCGCCAGCGGACTCTCAGGGACAAACACCGGGGAGCTGTTTTTT. The whole variable domain, remainder taken from reference TRBV5-1 and TRBJ2-2, is KAGVTQTPRYLIKTRGQQVTLSCSPISGHRSVSWYQQTPGQGLQFLFEYFSETQRNKGNFPGRFSGRQFSNSRSEMNVSTLELGDSALYLCASGLSGTNTGELFFGEGSRLTVL.

Concerning this clonotype itself: This is likely a read error, given that the CDR3 carries no conserved phenylalanine or tryptophan at its end. This sequence joins TRBV2 and TRBJ2-7, with D possibly TRBD1 on 5 matching bases. Germline-derived CDR1 and CDR2 are SNHLY and FYNNEI. This CDR3 comprises 14 residues. The chain's CDR3 is CACKGRPSSYEQYL. The CDR3 DNA follows: TGTGCGTGCAAGGGGCGCCCGAGCTCCTACGAGCAGTACTTA.

This clonotype was counted ten times or more. The chain joins TRBV4-1 to TRBJ2-7, with D unclear. CDR3 length: 12 residues. Germline assignment: CDR1 MGHRA and CDR2 YSYEKL. Trimming left V 0 bases short and J 6 bases short, with 6 bases between. CDR3 protein: CASSQDSVEQYF. The CDR3 DNA reads TGCGCCAGCAGCCAAGATTCAGTCGAGCAGTACTTC.

Only a few counts were recorded for this clonotype. The chain employs TRBV7-9 and TRBJ2-1; TRBD2 agrees at 9 bases. Trimming took 8 bases from V and 3 from J; bases not matched to a gene: 11. CDR3 length: 16 amino acids. Germline assignment: CDR1 SEHNR and CDR2 FQNEAQ (reference sequence). The CDR3: CASPGDSGRDYNEQFF. As DNA, the CDR3 is TGTGCCAGCCCCGGGGATAGCGGGAGAGACTACAATGAGCAGTTCTTC.